This T cell receptor beta chain was sequenced in a study of cytomegalovirus exposure and HLA in healthy donors. Study conclusions and caveats: Productive rates of about 90% or about 30% were seen for most TCR beta V segments in an earlier analysis. Accurate prediction of most subjects' HLA-A and HLA-B alleles from TCR beta sequences was reported. Diagnosis of cytomegalovirus status made by the classifier reportedly showed high specificity and sensitivity.

The CDR3 has 11 amino acids. V was pared by 6 bases and J by 4 bases, with 10 bases between. Germline lookup yields CDR1 SQVTM and CDR2 ANQGSEA. As to this clone: Its antigen is unidentified.

PCR primers comprised 60 Vbeta and 13 Jbeta primers. Clones were sequenced by immunoSEQ multiplex PCR, and TCRdb holds only the in-frame ones, with some missing. This sample has approximately 35,000 clones; roughly 64% occur once, and the top ten carry 10%. This chain links TRBV29-1 with TRBJ2-7; D is unclear. The sequenced material came from PBMCs. The clonotype was recovered from a man aged 40-55 years in good health and CMV-seropositive. The CDR3 DNA sequence: TGCAGCGTAGGAGAGCGTTACGAGCAGTACTTC. As protein: CSVGERYEQYF.